The source of this T cell receptor beta chain is a study of cytomegalovirus exposure and HLA in healthy donors (dated by TCRdb to about 2017). Context from the whole study: According to an earlier analysis of 587 of the donors, some 170 million T cells yielded over 100 million unique TCR beta sequences and about 280 Gb of sequence data. A later analysis re-examined previously published TCR beta repertoires from over 500 donors and added high-resolution HLA genotyping to investigate patterns of TCR occurrence. To predict cytomegalovirus infection status, the study combined high-throughput TCR immunosequencing, statistical association of individual TCRs with disease status, and machine learning. On average, roughly 240,000 unique TCR beta nucleotide sequences were sequenced per donor among roughly 430 genotyped donors of the cohort, with 15% to 20% of those sequences being non-productive. All discovery cohort repertoires had been generated using a single sequencing platform. Rather than drawing on any new phenotypic data, the later analysis identified candidate immune exposures from TCR beta sequences and the way those sequences occurred across donors. Four to six DR-DQ haplotypes were handled as single units for association and clustering, since linkage in the cohort was strong. In addition to the first cohort of 650 to 800 subjects, a separate validation cohort of approximately 110 different subjects was used. The study was designed to test whether signatures of past pathogen exposure could be identified by cataloging public T cell receptors. About 280 gigabases of sequencing data and approximately 80 million unique TCR sequences were included in an early release covering roughly 700 HLA-typed donors. In an earlier analysis of roughly 580 of the donors, high-throughput TCR beta sequencing was used to judge whether each TCR beta V gene segment behaved as functional or pseudogenic. Class I and class II HLA loci were covered by the typing at four-digit resolution. In a later genetic analysis, genome-wide SNP genotypes for about three fifths of the roughly 670 donors were used, and that subset was treated as a discovery cohort. The genetic ancestry cluster associated with self-reported Caucasian donors included over 65% of the roughly 380 genotyped donors. The study profiled the T cell repertoires of some 610 subjects by immunosequencing and related them to cytomegalovirus serostatus. Alongside the repertoire data, information on donor age, sex, ethnicity and CMV serostatus was compiled. Typing coverage varied by locus: about 620-630 donors for A, B, C, DRB1 and DQB1; roughly 510 for DQA1; nearly 610 for DPA1; around 490 for DPB1. General study outcomes and caveats: The cohort was sequenced for TCR beta chains only, and without alpha or paired-chain data the features that could be detected were limited. Some IMGT-functional V segments, including TRBV6-2 and TRBV6-3, could not be distinguished by the 87-base-pair reads and were therefore excluded. The study listed approximately 150 TCR beta chains as associated with cytomegalovirus. A later analysis reported that several top co-occurrence clusters appeared linked to parvovirus B19, influenza, CMV and Epstein-Barr virus. A further reported finding was that TCR beta sequences accurately predicted the HLA-A and HLA-B alleles for most subjects in the first cohort. According to a later analysis, TCR association rates differed among HLA loci, with DRB1 alleles showing the most associated TCRs and HLA-C alleles showing the fewest. When HLA alleles, especially DR and DQ, strongly co-occurred, TCR associations were difficult to assign to individual alleles. In vitro tests confirmed that a few of the cytomegalovirus-associated TCR beta chains recognize cytomegalovirus antigens. Most CMV-associated TCR beta chains appeared to be HLA-restricted in a later analysis, and the HLA associations seemed to be driven largely by CMV exposure. The classifier was reported to diagnose cytomegalovirus status with high specificity and sensitivity in both the original cohort and the validation cohort. According to the authors, the approach could potentially be generalized to other disease states and immunological phenotypes. CMV serostatus was the only immune exposure information available for the cohort. A cluster of highly shared sequence variants was judged likely to be a technical artifact of the sequencing pipeline. In a later genetic analysis, fewer N-insertions in productive TCRs were reported among donors in an Asian-associated ancestry cluster than the roughly 700-donor mean. Specific HLA alleles were associated with 16,951 TCR beta sequences at a false discovery rate of 0.05 in a later analysis. Roughly 15 rarely observed V segments, including chromosome 9 orphons, were excluded from the earlier analysis of several hundred of the donors because counts were too low. Because HLA typing was missing for some donors at each locus, association tests included only the typed subset. An earlier analysis of approximately 530 of the donors showed that most TCR beta V segments appeared in productive rearrangements either about 87% or about 30% of the time, which broadly matched IMGT annotations. Linkage disequilibrium might explain the correlated functional status among segregating V segments, but an unknown experimental factor could not be ruled out. A later analysis found that HLA-associated TCR beta chains were more clonally expanded and had lower generation probabilities than equally common non-associated chains. Most TCR sequences were seen in very few donors, while some public TCRs were found in many individuals. V-gene and J-gene trimming of TCR beta chains was associated with a missense DCLRE1C variant in a later genetic analysis, and the association was replicated in an independent cohort. The presence/absence analyses assumed that sequencing depth was roughly uniform across donors, and that assumption may not be true.

The library was obtained by the immunoSEQ multiplex PCR assay. For the multiplex PCR, a mixture combining 60 forward primers for TCR Vbeta segments and 13 reverse primers for TCR Jbeta segments was used. Amplification of the CDR3 region of rearranged TCR beta genes was performed with a multiplex PCR assay on genomic DNA. Amplified TCR beta libraries were sequenced as 87-base-pair reads on the Illumina HiSeq System. The study's processing was this. Across the roughly 700 repertoires, a later analysis counted 75 million to 90 million unique TCR beta chains, roughly 11 million of which were shared by at least two donors. Raw reads were error-corrected and collapsed into unique sequences with a nearest-neighbor algorithm that merged closely related sequences to remove PCR and sequencing errors. V, D and J gene segments were assigned by aligning CDR3 sequences to IMGT reference sequences. For a sequence to be retained, a match of at least six nucleotides to both a V gene segment and a J gene segment was required. Rearrangements were called productive when the CDR3 lacked stop codons and stayed in frame with V and J; all others were non-productive. Following IMGT convention, CDR3 was defined as the stretch from the second conserved V-encoded cysteine up to the conserved J-encoded phenylalanine. The earlier analysis of 500 to 750 of the donors excluded any sequence lacking an unambiguous match to a single V gene segment. An earlier analysis of 450 to 650 of the donors called V segments functional above 56.7% productive rearrangements and segregating when the between-donor standard deviation exceeded 5%. To diagnose cytomegalovirus status from the catalog of TCR beta chain sequences, a statistical classification framework was built. In a later analysis, TCR nucleotide sequences were compared against IMGT/GENE-DB human TR gene sequences so that V and J genes could be assigned. In a later analysis, CDR3 sequences and most-parsimonious VDJ recombination scenarios were assigned using the TCRdist pipeline. In a later analysis, each TCR beta chain was defined by its CDR3 amino acid sequence together with its V-gene family, and reads without a unique V-gene family were excluded. To address suspected cross-contamination and a sequencing artifact, a later analysis removed roughly 580 highly shared, low-generation-probability nucleotide sequences. In a later analysis, a clonal expansion index was calculated for each public chain from normalized within-repertoire ranks of inferred template counts. Generation probabilities in a later analysis came from a VDJ recombination model fitted to out-of-frame rearrangements, and those results were checked against IGoR. In a later analysis, TCR-TCR, TCR-HLA and TCR-CMV co-occurrence was scored with hypergeometric tests, and a repertoire-size bias correction was applied to TCR pairs. To estimate false discovery rates, a later analysis permuted the HLA or CMV assignments 20 times. A later analysis grouped co-occurring TCRs with DBSCAN, adding TCRdist sequence similarity when clustering within HLA-allele-positive subsets. Repertoires with fewer than 30,000 or more than 120,000 public chains were left out of co-occurrence clustering, as were several repertoires with anomalous nucleotide sharing. What TCRdb holds here is the immuneACCESS table cut down to in-frame rearrangements. Part of the clones is not present; checked against another copy, under half of the missing clones reflect an unresolved V gene, and the others are unexplained. The D gene and trimming were derived from the DNA, and the V and J assignments and clone size from that table. In all, the sample holds around 300,000 clones, and about 66% of those were seen once. Approximately 2.1% of the sample is held by the ten biggest clonotypes.

The germline V gene encodes CDR1 LNHDA and CDR2 SQIVND (reference sequence). Trimming at the junction amounts to 0 bases on V and 1 base on J, and the germline ends lie 6 bases apart. There are 14 amino acids in the CDR3, from cysteine to phenylalanine inclusive. The CDR3 DNA has 42 bases and is translated from base 1. In total, approximately 690 healthy bone marrow donors made up the cohort. At the time of sampling, every cohort member was nominally healthy, though immune exposures that went unrecorded were likely present. The donor tested CMV seronegative, placing the donor among the 352 seronegative members of the cohort. Every donor gave a peripheral blood sample, and the peripheral blood mononuclear cells from that sample were used for TCR beta sequencing. Genomic DNA was extracted from the blood cell samples with the Qiagen DNeasy Blood Extraction Kit. In the case of this clone: Which antigen it targets is not known. Nothing much larger sits one base from this clone, and base qualities are not available.

Source material: PBMCs. The clonotype originates from a female donor in good health and CMV-seronegative. The chain is encoded by TRBV19 joined to TRBJ1-1, and TRBD1 may be the D gene, going by 5 matching bases. The DNA reads TGTGCCAGTAGTATAGAAGGGGAGAACACTGAAGCTTTCTTT. This codes for CASSIEGENTEAFF.